The rows below give T cell receptor beta chains drawn from one sample of a study of OX40 agonist ivuxolimab in advanced cancers. TCRdb keeps only in-frame clones here, not all; method: immunoSEQ multiplex PCR. The sample yields approximately 15,000 clones, about 92% seen once. This material consisted of CD4+ or CD8+ T cells sorted from blood, taken in a trial of the OX40 agonist ivuxolimab. The source of these receptors is an adult with an advanced solid tumor such as melanoma, head and neck, liver or kidney cancer. The CDR3 runs from the conserved cysteine through the conserved F or W. D genes are given only for firm matches. Only part of the rows carry a size: once, few, many, or a class if the clone is expanded.

TRBV5-5	NA	NA	TRBJ2-5	TGTGCCAGCAGCCTTGTAATTGGAATTGGGTTGCAAGAGACCCAGTACTTC	CASSLVIGIGLQETQYF
TRBV7-9	NA	TRBD2	TRBJ2-2	TGTGCCAGCAGGCCATTAGTCGGGACTAATCACACCGGGGAGCTGTTTTTT	CASRPLVGTNHTGELFF
TRBV7-9	NA	NA	TRBJ2-5	TGTGCCAGCAGCTTAGCGGGGGATGACTTC	CASSLAGDDF
TRBV19	once	TRBD2	TRBJ2-1	TGTGCCAGTAGTATCTTCCTAGCGGTCTACAATGAGCAGTTCTTC	CASSIFLAVYNEQFF
TRBV19	NA	TRBD1	TRBJ1-1	TGTGCCAGTAGTATACTGGGACAGGGGAACACTGAAGCTTTCTTT	CASSILGQGNTEAFF
TRBV4-2	NA	TRBD1	TRBJ1-1	TGTGCCAGCAGCCAAGGGCAACTACAGGGGATCCCTGAAGCTTTCTTT	CASSQGQLQGIPEAFF
TRBV7-9	NA	NA	TRBJ2-1	TGTGCCAGCAGCACTACGGGCAATGAGCAGTTCTTC	CASSTTGNEQFF
TRBV6-5	NA	NA	TRBJ1-1	TGTGCCAGCAGTTACGGGCAGGGCACTGAAGCTTTCTTT	CASSYGQGTEAFF
TRBV11-3	NA	NA	TRBJ2-7	TGTGCCAGCAGTATGGTACAGGGCCCCTACGAGCAGTACTTC	CASSMVQGPYEQYF
TRBV4-3	NA	NA	TRBJ2-7	TGCGCCAGCAGCCAAGAAAGTCGGGCTACCTACGAGCAGTACTTC	CASSQESRATYEQYF
TRBV28	NA	TRBD1	TRBJ1-2	TGTGCCAGTTTAGACAGGGGAAACTATGGCTACACCTTC	CASLDRGNYGYTF
TRBV18	NA	NA	TRBJ2-7	TGTGCCAGCTCACCCGGACAAACCTACGAGCAGTACTTC	CASSPGQTYEQYF
TRBV6-5	NA	NA	TRBJ1-2	TGTGCCAGCACGGCTAAGTTAGGCAGGAACTATGGCTACACCTTC	CASTAKLGRNYGYTF
TRBV25-1	NA	NA	TRBJ2-7	TGTGCCAGCAGTGAATATAAGGGCCGGGGGTTGAAGTTTTACGAGCAGTACTTC	CASSEYKGRGLKFYEQYF
TRBV4-1	once	TRBD2	TRBJ2-7	TGCGCCAGCAGCCAAGGTTGGCCGGGAGGGTCCTACGAGCAGTACTTC	CASSQGWPGGSYEQYF
TRBV27	NA	NA	TRBJ2-1	TGTGCCAGCACAGCCGGCGGCTCCTACAATGAGCAGTTCTTC	CASTAGGSYNEQFF
TRBV5-6	NA	NA	TRBJ1-1	TGTGCCAGCAGCTTGGCAGGGGCGGCTGAAGCTTTCTTT	CASSLAGAAEAFF
TRBV13	NA	NA	TRBJ1-1	TGTGCCAGCAGCTTTGGACTCAACACTGAAGCTTTCTTT	CASSFGLNTEAFF
TRBV6-6	NA	NA	TRBJ1-1	TGTGCCAGCAGACCGGGACCAGGGACTGAAGCTTTCTTT	CASRPGPGTEAFF
TRBV27	NA	TRBD2	TRBJ2-7	TGTGCCAGCAGCAAACCCGCTAGCGGGGGGGCCGTCTACGAGCAGTACTTC	CASSKPASGGAVYEQYF
TRBV7-9	NA	NA	TRBJ1-6	TGTGCCAGCAGCCTGGACAGCGGAAATTCACCCCTCCACTTT	CASSLDSGNSPLHF
TRBV4-2	NA	NA	TRBJ2-7	TGTGCCAGCAGCCAAGTTTTGGGCGGAGGCTACGAGCAGTACTTC	CASSQVLGGGYEQYF
TRBV6-5	NA	NA	TRBJ1-5	TGTGCCAGCAGTTCGTCCGGGAGCAATCAGCCCCAGCATTTT	CASSSSGSNQPQHF
TRBV5-1	once	TRBD2	TRBJ2-1	TGCGCCAGCAGCTTTCCCGGACTAGACCCCTACAATGAGCAGTTCTTC	CASSFPGLDPYNEQFF
TRBV4-1	NA	NA	TRBJ2-1	TGCGCCAGCAGCCCCAGCGGCCAGGCCACCGGTGAGCAGTTCTTC	CASSPSGQATGEQFF
TRBV7-9	few	NA	TRBJ2-7	TGTGCCAGCAGCTTCCCCGGGTTCTACGAGCAGTACTTC	CASSFPGFYEQYF
TRBV6-5	NA	NA	TRBJ2-7	TGTGCCAGCACGAAGCGGACAGATTACTACGAGCAGTACTTC	CASTKRTDYYEQYF
TRBV6-1	once	NA	TRBJ2-5	TGTGCCAGCAGTGAATTGTCAGCGGCGATCCAAGAGACCCAGTACTTC	CASSELSAAIQETQYF
TRBV7-8	NA	NA	TRBJ1-2	TGTGCCAGCAGCTTAATCGGGGTAGACTATGGCTACACCTTC	CASSLIGVDYGYTF
TRBV28	NA	NA	TRBJ2-5	TGTGCCAGCAGTCCCTTCGGGCCCCAAGAGACCCAGTACTTC	CASSPFGPQETQYF
TRBV4-3	NA	NA	TRBJ2-3	TGCGCCAGCAGCGAGACCAGGGGGGGGCTCACAGATACGCAGTATTTT	CASSETRGGLTDTQYF
TRBV7-6	NA	NA	TRBJ2-3	TGTGCCAGCAGCTATACGTTCACAGATACGCAGTATTTT	CASSYTFTDTQYF
TRBV20-1	NA	NA	TRBJ2-7	TGCAGTGCTAGAGGTGGGCACGAGCAGTACTTC	CSARGGHEQYF
TRBV5-6	NA	NA	TRBJ2-6	TGTGCCAGCAGCGCTACGAACTCTGGGGCCAACGTCCTGACTTTC	CASSATNSGANVLTF
TRBV27	NA	TRBD1	TRBJ2-7	TGTGCCAGCAGTTTAACCAGGGGGCAGGGCGAGCAGTACTTC	CASSLTRGQGEQYF
TRBV28	NA	NA	TRBJ2-6	TGTGCCAGCACCAGCTCTGGGGCCAACGTCCTGACTTTC	CASTSSGANVLTF
TRBV11-2	NA	NA	TRBJ1-2	TGTGCCAGCAGCTTAGGTCATGAAGTGGATCCTAACTATGGCTACACCTTC	CASSLGHEVDPNYGYTF
TRBV11-2	NA	NA	TRBJ2-1	TGTGCCAGCAGCTCTCGAGGGGACTCGAGGCTCGATGAGCAGTTCTTC	CASSSRGDSRLDEQFF
TRBV19	NA	NA	TRBJ2-1	TGTGCCAGTAGTAAGGGCAGCCCGAGCTCCTACAATGAGCAGTTCTTC	CASSKGSPSSYNEQFF
TRBV5-1	NA	NA	TRBJ2-6	TGCGCCAGCAGCTACACAGGGTCCGGGGCCAACGTCCTGACTTTC	CASSYTGSGANVLTF
TRBV11-3	NA	NA	TRBJ2-2	TGTGCCAGCAGCTTTGTACACCTTACCGGGGAGCTGTTTTTT	CASSFVHLTGELFF